This is a list of T cell receptor beta chains from one sample in a study of blood T cell repertoires in COVID-19. Repertoires were generated with immunoSEQ multiplex PCR, while TCRdb's copy carries only in-frame clones and drops some. This table has tens of thousands of clones, 70% to 85% appearing once. Sequencing input: peripheral blood. These receptors were obtained from a human donor with acute or convalescent COVID-19. The donor label of this sample is uncertain. CDR3s include the opening cysteine and the closing phenylalanine or tryptophan. Fields, in order: J gene, clone size, D gene, V gene, CDR3 DNA, CDR3 protein. A D gene is named only where the DNA matches it firmly. Expanded clones are given a class, and other clones once, few, many or no size at all.

TRBJ2-3 - TRBD1 TRBV19 TGTGCCAGTAGTTCCGGGACAGGCACAGATACGCAGTATTTT CASSSGTGTDTQYF
TRBJ1-5 - - TRBV19 TGTGCCAGTAGTATAGGAGGGGGTCAGGATCAGCCCCAGCATTTT CASSIGGGQDQPQHF
TRBJ1-5 - - TRBV7-8 TGTGCCAGCAGCTTAGAATGGGAGGCAGGGATGGAGCCCCAGCATTTT CASSLEWEAGMEPQHF
TRBJ2-5 once - TRBV11-1 TGTGCCAGCAGTCCTGGACAGCGGGAGACCCAGTACTTC CASSPGQRETQYF
TRBJ2-7 - - TRBV28 TGTGCCAGCAGTTTTGGGCCACCCGTTTCCTACGAGCAGTACTTC CASSFGPPVSYEQYF
TRBJ2-3 - - TRBV3-1/TRBV3-2 TGTGCCAGCAGACAACTTCTAGGTTTCGGCACAGATACGCAGTATTTT CASRQLLGFGTDTQYF
TRBJ2-1 - - TRBV5-1 TGCGCCAGCAGCCCGAAAACAGGGTCCTACAATGAGCAGTTCTTC CASSPKTGSYNEQFF
TRBJ2-5 - TRBD1 TRBV9 TGTGCCAGCAGCGTAGATCAGGGGGCAAAAGAGACCCAGTACTTC CASSVDQGAKETQYF
TRBJ1-6 - - TRBV4-1 TGCGCCAGCAGCCAAGATAGGCAGGGAGGAAGCTCCTATAATTCACCCCTCCACTTT CASSQDRQGGSSYNSPLHF
TRBJ2-7 - TRBD2 TRBV7-9 TGTGCCAGCAGCCCCGGACTAGCGGGGACCTACGAGCAGTACTTC CASSPGLAGTYEQYF
TRBJ2-3 - - TRBV5-1 TGCGCCAGCAGCTTGGGAGGGCCAGGGGAGAAGGATACGCAGTATTTT CASSLGGPGEKDTQYF
TRBJ2-3 - TRBD2 TRBV7-6 TGTGCCAGCAGCTTATCCGTGACTAGCGGCACAGATACGCAGTATTTT CASSLSVTSGTDTQYF
TRBJ1-1 - TRBD1 TRBV10-3 TGTGCCACAGGGACAGGGAACACTGAAGCTTTCTTT CATGTGNTEAFF
TRBJ2-1 - - TRBV6-4 TGTGCCAGCAGTGAAGGGAAGGGAGGCTACAATGAGCAGTTCTTC CASSEGKGGYNEQFF
TRBJ2-7 - - TRBV12-3/TRBV12-4 TGTGCCAGCAGGACGGGACTTCAAGAGCAGTACTTC CASRTGLQEQYF
TRBJ2-7 - TRBD1 TRBV7-2 TGTGCCAGCAGCGACCCGGGACAGGGGGGATCCTACGAGCAGTACTTC CASSDPGQGGSYEQYF
TRBJ1-4 once - TRBV15 TGTGCCACCAGCCAGGGCACCCTAAATGAAAAACTGTTTTTT CATSQGTLNEKLFF
TRBJ2-5 - TRBD1 TRBV18 TGTGCCAGCTCACCTCTGGACAGGAAAGAGACCCAGTACTTC CASSPLDRKETQYF
TRBJ2-1 - - TRBV19 TGTGCCAGTTCAGGGAACGCCTACAATGAGCAGTTCTTC CASSGNAYNEQFF
TRBJ2-3 - TRBD2 TRBV5-4 TGTGCCAGCAGCTTGGGGCGGGGGGATACAGATACGCAGTATTTT CASSLGRGDTDTQYF
TRBJ2-7 - TRBD2 TRBV19 TGTGCCAGTAGGCGGGCTAGCGGGAACAACGAGCAGTACTTC CASRRASGNNEQYF
TRBJ2-7 - TRBD1 TRBV28 TGTGCCAGCAGTCCCCCCGGGACAGGGGGCTACGAGCAGTACTTC CASSPPGTGGYEQYF
TRBJ2-7 - TRBD2 TRBV7-8 TGTGCCAGCAGCCCGCCGACTAGCGGGAGCTATAGCGAGCAGTACTTC CASSPPTSGSYSEQYF
TRBJ1-2 - - TRBV30 TGTGCCTGGAGTGACAGGAACTATGGCTACACCTTC CAWSDRNYGYTF
TRBJ1-4 - TRBD1 TRBV15 TGTGCCACCTCGACAGGGACTAATGAAAAACTGTTTTTT CATSTGTNEKLFF
TRBJ1-4 - TRBD1 TRBV6-5 TGTGCCAGCAGCCGAGGACAGGTTGCTAATGAAAAACTGTTTTTT CASSRGQVANEKLFF
TRBJ2-1 once TRBD2 TRBV5-1 TGCGCCAGCACCCTTAAGCGGGAGGGGGCCAACAATGAGCAGTTCTTC CASTLKREGANNEQFF
TRBJ2-5 - - TRBV14 TGTGCCAGCAGCCAATTCCCTACCGGGACCGGGAGAGAGACCCAGTACTTC CASSQFPTGTGRETQYF
TRBJ1-1 many - TRBV29-1 TGCAGCGTTGAGATTGAACAGGGACGAAACACTGAAGCTTTCTTT CSVEIEQGRNTEAFF
TRBJ1-4 once TRBD1 TRBV7-2 TGTGCCAGCAGCCCGGGACAGGGAGTTGAAAAACTGTTTTTT CASSPGQGVEKLFF
TRBJ1-6 - - TRBV28 TGTGCCAGCAGTCCAGGGTTTAATTCACCCCTCCACTTT CASSPGFNSPLHF
TRBJ2-3 - - TRBV11-2 TGTGCCAGCAGCTTAGGGGGCAGGGGGGCAGATACGCAGTATTTT CASSLGGRGADTQYF
TRBJ2-7 - TRBD2 TRBV7-3 TGTGCCAGCAGCTTAGGGCGGGAGGCCCCCTACGAGCAGTACTTC CASSLGREAPYEQYF
TRBJ2-2 - TRBD2 TRBV7-9 TGTGCCAGCAGGCCTCCGGGACTAGCAACCGGGGAGCTGTTTTTT CASRPPGLATGELFF
TRBJ2-3 once TRBD1 TRBV10-3 TGTGCCATCAGTGATGGACAGGGAACCACAGATACGCAGTATTTT CAISDGQGTTDTQYF
TRBJ2-1 - - TRBV7-7 TGTGCCAGCAGCCCCAGCTCGGGGGTAGGCTCCTACAATGAGCAGTTCTTC CASSPSSGVGSYNEQFF
TRBJ2-1 - - TRBV5-4 TGTGCCAGCACCTTCGACAGAGACAATGAGCAGTTCTTC CASTFDRDNEQFF
TRBJ2-5 - TRBD1 TRBV2 TGTGCCAGCGGACAGGACAGGGGAGGTTACGAGACCCAGTACTTC CASGQDRGGYETQYF
TRBJ2-3 - TRBD1 TRBV5-6 TGTGCCAGCAGCCCGGGACAGGGTTCGCAGTATTTT CASSPGQGSQYF
TRBJ2-5 - - TRBV6-5 TGTGCCAGCAGATCACACAAGTTGCTTCAAGAGACCCAGTACTTC CASRSHKLLQETQYF
TRBJ1-3 once - TRBV6-1 TGTGCCAGCAGTGCTGTTGGAGGGGCAAACTCTGGAAACACCATATATTTT CASSAVGGANSGNTIYF
TRBJ2-1 - TRBD2 TRBV28 TGTGCCAGCAGTAAACTGGGGATAGCGGGAGGGAGAAGTGAGCAGTTCTTC CASSKLGIAGGRSEQFF
TRBJ2-2 - TRBD2 TRBV14 TGTGCCAGCAGCCAAGTCTCCGGGAGGCGAAGGGGCGGGGAGCTGTTTTTT CASSQVSGRRRGGELFF
TRBJ1-2 - - TRBV4-3 TGCGCCAGCAGCCAAGACCCTGCGGGGGGAACAGGCTACACCTTC CASSQDPAGGTGYTF
TRBJ1-1 once - TRBV28 TGTGCCAGCAGTTTACCGGGACAACTGAACACTGAAGCTTTCTTT CASSLPGQLNTEAFF
TRBJ2-5 - - TRBV5-4 TGTGCCAGCAGCTTGCCCAAGACAAGCTCCCTGGAGACCCAGTACTTC CASSLPKTSSLETQYF
TRBJ2-2 - - TRBV5-1 TGCGCCAGCAGCTTAGGTCTAGCTGTCACCGGGGAGCTGTTTTTT CASSLGLAVTGELFF
TRBJ2-5 - TRBD2 TRBV6-2/TRBV6-3 TGTGCCAGCAGTGATAGCGGGAGGGCCCCCCGGGAGACCCAGTACTTC CASSDSGRAPRETQYF
TRBJ2-1 - TRBD2 TRBV18 TGTGCCAGCTCATCGGGACTAGCGAGGGACAATGAGCAGTTCTTC CASSSGLARDNEQFF
TRBJ2-2 few TRBD2 TRBV7-6 TGTGCCAGCAGCTTAGTGCGGCTAGCGGGGAACACCGGGGAGCTGTTTTTT CASSLVRLAGNTGELFF
TRBJ2-2 - TRBD1 TRBV4-1 TGCGCCAGCAGCCAAGAGAGCCCCGGGACAGGGGTGACCGGGGAGCTGTTTTTT CASSQESPGTGVTGELFF
TRBJ1-1 few TRBD1 TRBV25-1 TGTGCCAGCAGTGAATCCGCCAGGGGGATCACTGAAGCTTTCTTT CASSESARGITEAFF
TRBJ2-5 few TRBD1 TRBV12-5 TGTGCTAGTGGGTCAACAGACAGGGGATGGGAAGAGACCCAGTACTTC CASGSTDRGWEETQYF
TRBJ2-2 - - TRBV5-8 TGTGCCAGCAGCTTGCTGACAGCGACCGGGGAGCTGTTTTTT CASSLLTATGELFF
TRBJ1-5 - - TRBV10-3 TGTGCCATCAGTGAGTCGGGCAATAGCAATCAGCCCCAGCATTTT CAISESGNSNQPQHF
TRBJ1-3 - TRBD1 TRBV7-9 TGTGCCAGCAACGCCGGGACAGGGTTAGGAAACACCATATATTTT CASNAGTGLGNTIYF
TRBJ2-5 - - TRBV7-8 TGTGCCAGCACCTTCGGGGTCTCCGGAGGGGAGACCCAGTACTTC CASTFGVSGGETQYF